This T cell receptor beta chain appears in the sequencing data of a study of blood T cells in healthy people across ages. Study observations and caveats: Aged donors had fewer naive CD4+ cells and lower diversity than long-lived donors. Diversity of TCR beta per million T cells declined in a roughly linear way with age.

A J-beta primer mix and a sample-barcoded 5' primer were used in a second PCR of about 7 to 11 cycles. TCRdb reanalysed the 5' RACE reads using MiXCR and keeps one entry per CDR3 protein. The top ten hold around 21% of the sample, which has 650,000 to 950,000 distinct CDR3 sequences, around 45% seen once. There are a few counts of this clonotype. Antigen: not known. Sequencing input: blood. This TCR derives from a man between 60 and 70 years old in good health.

Written as DNA, the CDR3 is TGCGCCAGCAGCCCGGACGAAGTGGCGGGGGGCTACAATGAGCAGTTCTTC. This codes for CASSPDEVAGGYNEQFF. This chain uses TRBV5-1 with TRBJ2-1; 8 bases fit TRBD2. CDR1 and CDR2 (germline): SGHRS, YFSETQ. The CDR3 has 17 amino acids. J lost 3 bases, V lost 4 bases, and 12 bases had no gene match.